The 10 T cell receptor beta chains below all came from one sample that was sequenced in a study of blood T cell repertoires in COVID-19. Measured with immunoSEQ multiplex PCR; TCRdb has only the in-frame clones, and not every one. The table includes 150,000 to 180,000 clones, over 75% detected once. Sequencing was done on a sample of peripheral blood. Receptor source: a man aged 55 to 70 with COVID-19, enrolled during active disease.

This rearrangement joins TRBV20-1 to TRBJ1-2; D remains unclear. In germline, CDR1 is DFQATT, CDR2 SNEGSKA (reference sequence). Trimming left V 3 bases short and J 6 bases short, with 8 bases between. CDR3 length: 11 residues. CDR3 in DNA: TGCAGTGCTAGTCCACAGAATGGCTACACCTTC. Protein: CSASPQNGYTF.

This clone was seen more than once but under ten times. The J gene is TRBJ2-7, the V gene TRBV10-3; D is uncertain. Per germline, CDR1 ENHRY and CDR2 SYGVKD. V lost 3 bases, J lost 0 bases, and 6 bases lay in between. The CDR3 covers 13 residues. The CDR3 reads CAISEGGSYEQYF. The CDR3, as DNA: TGTGCCATCAGTGAAGGCGGCTCCTACGAGCAGTACTTC.

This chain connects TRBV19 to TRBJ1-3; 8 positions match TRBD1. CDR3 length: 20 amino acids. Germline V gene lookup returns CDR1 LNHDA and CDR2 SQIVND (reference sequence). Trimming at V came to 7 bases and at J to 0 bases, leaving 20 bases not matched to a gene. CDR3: CASTDLRGRRSGVSGNTIYF. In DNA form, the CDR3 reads TGTGCCAGTACCGATCTCAGGGGGCGTCGAAGTGGGGTCTCTGGAAACACCATATATTTT.

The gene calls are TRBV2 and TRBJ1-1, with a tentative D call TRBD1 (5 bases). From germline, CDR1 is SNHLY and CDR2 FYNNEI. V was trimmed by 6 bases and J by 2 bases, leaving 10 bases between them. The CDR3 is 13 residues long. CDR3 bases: TGTGCCAGCAGGGAACAGGTTAACACTGAAGCTTTCTTT. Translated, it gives CASREQVNTEAFF.

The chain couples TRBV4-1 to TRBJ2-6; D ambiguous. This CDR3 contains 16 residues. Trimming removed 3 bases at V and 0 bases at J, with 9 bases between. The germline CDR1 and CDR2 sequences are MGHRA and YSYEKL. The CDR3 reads CASSQAPSSGANVLTF. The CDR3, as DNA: TGCGCCAGCAGCCAGGCCCCCAGCTCTGGGGCCAACGTCCTGACTTTC.

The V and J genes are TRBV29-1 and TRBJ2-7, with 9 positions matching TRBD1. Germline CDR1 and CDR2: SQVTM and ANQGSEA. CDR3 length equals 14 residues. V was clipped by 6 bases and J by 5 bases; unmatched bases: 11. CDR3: CSVDAGTGSDEQYF. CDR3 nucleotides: TGCAGCGTGGACGCCGGGACAGGGAGCGACGAGCAGTACTTC.

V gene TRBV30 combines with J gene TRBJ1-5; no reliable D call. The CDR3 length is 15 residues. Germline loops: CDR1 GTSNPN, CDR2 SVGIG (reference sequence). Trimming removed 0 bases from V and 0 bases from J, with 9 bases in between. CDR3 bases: TGTGCCTGGAGTGTAACGCGGAATAGCAATCAGCCCCAGCATTTT. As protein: CAWSVTRNSNQPQHF.

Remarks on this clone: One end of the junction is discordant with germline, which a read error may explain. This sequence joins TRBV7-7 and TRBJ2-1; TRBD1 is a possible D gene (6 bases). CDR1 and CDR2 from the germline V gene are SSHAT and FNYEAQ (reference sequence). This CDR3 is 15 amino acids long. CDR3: CASSLGPTGKYEQFF. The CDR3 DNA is TGTGCTAGCAGCTTAGGTCCTACAGGGAAATATGAGCAGTTCTTC.

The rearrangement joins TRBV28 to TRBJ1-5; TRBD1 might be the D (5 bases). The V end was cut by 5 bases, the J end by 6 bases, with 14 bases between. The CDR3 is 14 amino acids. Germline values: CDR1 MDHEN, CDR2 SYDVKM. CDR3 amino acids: CASSTVGHGQPQHF. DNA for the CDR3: TGTGCCAGCAGTACCGTAGGACACGGTCAGCCCCAGCATTTT.

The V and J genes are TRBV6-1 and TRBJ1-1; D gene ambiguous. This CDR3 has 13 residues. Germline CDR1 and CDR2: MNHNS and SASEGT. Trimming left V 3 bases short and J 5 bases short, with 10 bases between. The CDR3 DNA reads TGTGCCAGCAGTGACAGCGTAGAGACTGAAGCTTTCTTT. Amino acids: CASSDSVETEAFF.